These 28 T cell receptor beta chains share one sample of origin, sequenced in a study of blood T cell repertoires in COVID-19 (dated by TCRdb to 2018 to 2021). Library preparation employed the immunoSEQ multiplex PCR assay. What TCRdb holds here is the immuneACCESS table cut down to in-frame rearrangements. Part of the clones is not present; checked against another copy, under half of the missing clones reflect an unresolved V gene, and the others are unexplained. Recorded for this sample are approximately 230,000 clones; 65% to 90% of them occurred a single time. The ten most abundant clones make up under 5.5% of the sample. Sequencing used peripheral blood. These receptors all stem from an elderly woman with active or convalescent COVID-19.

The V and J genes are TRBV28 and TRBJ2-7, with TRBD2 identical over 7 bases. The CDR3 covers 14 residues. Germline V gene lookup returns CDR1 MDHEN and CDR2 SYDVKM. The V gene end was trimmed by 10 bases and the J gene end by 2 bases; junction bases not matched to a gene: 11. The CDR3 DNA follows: TGTGCCATCGTAGCGGGCCCGAACACCTACGAGCAGTACTTC. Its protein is CAIVAGPNTYEQYF.

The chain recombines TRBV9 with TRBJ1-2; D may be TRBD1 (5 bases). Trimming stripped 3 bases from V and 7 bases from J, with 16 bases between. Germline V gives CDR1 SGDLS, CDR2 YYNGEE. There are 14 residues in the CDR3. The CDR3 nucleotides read TGTGCCAGCAGCGCGGACGGGGGTATGAGTGGCTACACCTTC. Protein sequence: CASSADGGMSGYTF.

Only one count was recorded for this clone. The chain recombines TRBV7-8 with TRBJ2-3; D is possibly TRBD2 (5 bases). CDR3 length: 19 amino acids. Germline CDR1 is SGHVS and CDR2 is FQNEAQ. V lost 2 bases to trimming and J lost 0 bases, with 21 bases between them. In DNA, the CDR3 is TGTGCCAGCAGCTTAAGGCGCGGGTCGGGTGGATTAAGCACAGATACGCAGTATTTT. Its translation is CASSLRRGSGGLSTDTQYF.

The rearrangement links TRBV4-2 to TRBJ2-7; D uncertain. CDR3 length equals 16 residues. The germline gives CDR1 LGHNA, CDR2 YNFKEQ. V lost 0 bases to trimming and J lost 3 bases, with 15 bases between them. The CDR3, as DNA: TGTGCCAGCAGCCAAGAGAAACTTTTTAGTGGCTACGAGCAGTACTTC. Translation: CASSQEKLFSGYEQYF.

The CDR3 here is CASSPRDRGTGYTF. CDR3 nucleotide sequence: TGTGCCAGCAGCCCCCGGGACAGGGGAACTGGCTACACCTTC. V is TRBV3-1 (or the pseudogene TRBV3-2) and J is TRBJ1-2, with 10 bases fitting TRBD1. After removal of 4 bases from V and 7 bases from J, the junction contained 6 bases not matched to a gene. CDR3 size: 14 residues. Germline lookup yields CDR1 LGHDT and CDR2 YNNKEL (reference sequence).

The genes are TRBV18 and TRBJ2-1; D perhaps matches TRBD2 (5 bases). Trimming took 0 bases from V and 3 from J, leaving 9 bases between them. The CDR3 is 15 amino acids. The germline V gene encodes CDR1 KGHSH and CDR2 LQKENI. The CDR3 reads CASSPPQTSYNEQFF. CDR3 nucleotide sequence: TGTGCCAGCTCACCACCCCAAACTAGCTACAATGAGCAGTTCTTC.

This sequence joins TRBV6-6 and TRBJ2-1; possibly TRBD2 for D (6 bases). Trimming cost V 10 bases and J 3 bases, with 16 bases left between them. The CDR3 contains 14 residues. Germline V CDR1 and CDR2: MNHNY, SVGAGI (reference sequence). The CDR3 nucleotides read TGTGCCACCCACCGGGACGGGAGCTACAATGAGCAGTTCTTC. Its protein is CATHRDGSYNEQFF.

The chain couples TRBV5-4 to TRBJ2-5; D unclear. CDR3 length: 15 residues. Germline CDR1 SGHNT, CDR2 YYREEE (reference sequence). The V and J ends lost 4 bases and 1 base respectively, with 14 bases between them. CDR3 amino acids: CASSAGKVGQETQYF. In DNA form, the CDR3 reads TGTGCCAGCAGCGCAGGTAAAGTGGGCCAAGAGACCCAGTACTTC. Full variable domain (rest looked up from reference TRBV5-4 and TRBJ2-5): ETGVTQSPTHLIKTRGQQVTLRCSSQSGHNTVSWYQQALGQGPQFIFQYYREEENGRGNFPPRFSGLQFPNYSSELNVNALELDDSALYLCASSAGKVGQETQYFGPGTRLLVL.

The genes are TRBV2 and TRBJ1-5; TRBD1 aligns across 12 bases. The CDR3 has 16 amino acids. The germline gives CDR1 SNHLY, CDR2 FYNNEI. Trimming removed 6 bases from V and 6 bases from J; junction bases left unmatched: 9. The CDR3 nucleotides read TGTGCCAGCAGCGCGATGGGACAGGGGGCAGGTCAGCCCCAGCATTTT. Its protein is CASSAMGQGAGQPQHF.

CDR3 region: CASREGAFSGNTIYF. In nucleotides, the CDR3 is TGTGCCAGCAGGGAGGGGGCATTCTCTGGAAACACCATATATTTT. The genes are TRBV6-5 and TRBJ1-3; 7 bases match TRBD1. Germline V CDR1 and CDR2: MNHEY, SVGAGI. This CDR3 contains 15 residues. J lost 0 bases, V lost 6 bases, and 5 bases had no gene match.

The CDR3 nucleotides are TGCAGTGCTAGTGTCGACAGACTCAGGGAGCAGTACTTC. It specifies CSASVDRLREQYF. The chain couples TRBV20-1 to TRBJ2-7; D possibly corresponds to TRBD1 (5 bases). Germline V gene data show CDR1 as DFQATT and CDR2 as SNEGSKA (reference sequence). The CDR3 is made up of 13 amino acids. V gave up 3 bases and J gave up 7 bases, with 16 bases separating them.

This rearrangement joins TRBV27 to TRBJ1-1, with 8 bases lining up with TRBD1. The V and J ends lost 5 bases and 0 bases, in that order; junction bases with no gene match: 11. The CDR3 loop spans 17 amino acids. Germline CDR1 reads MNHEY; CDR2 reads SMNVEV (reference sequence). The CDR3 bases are TGTGCCAGCAGTAGGGGACAGGCCAATGGATTGAACACTGAAGCTTTCTTT. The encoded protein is CASSRGQANGLNTEAFF.

The CDR3 nucleotides read TGTGCCAGCAGCCTACTCAGGGCAGCCCCCAGTCAGCCCCAGCATTTT. Amino acid sequence: CASSLLRAAPSQPQHF. The genes are TRBV11-2 and TRBJ1-5; tentative D call: TRBD1 (5 bases). The CDR3 loop spans 16 amino acids. CDR1 and CDR2 from the germline V gene are SGHAT and FQNNGV. The V and J ends lost 5 bases and 6 bases respectively, with 20 bases between them.

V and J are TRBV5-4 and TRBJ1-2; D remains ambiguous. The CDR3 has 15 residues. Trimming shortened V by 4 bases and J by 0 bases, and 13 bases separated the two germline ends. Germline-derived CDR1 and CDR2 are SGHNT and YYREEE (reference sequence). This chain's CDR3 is CASSLASGPNYGYTF. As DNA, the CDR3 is TGTGCCAGCAGCCTCGCGTCAGGTCCTAACTATGGCTACACCTTC.

CDR3 region: CSVRTGPRNTIYF. The CDR3 region has the DNA TGCAGCGTCCGGACAGGGCCACGAAACACCATATATTTT. The rearrangement links TRBV29-1 to TRBJ1-3; 8 bases match TRBD1. This CDR3 is built from 13 residues. CDR1 and CDR2 (germline): SQVTM, ANQGSEA. V lost 6 bases, J lost 5 bases, and 6 bases stayed unmatched.

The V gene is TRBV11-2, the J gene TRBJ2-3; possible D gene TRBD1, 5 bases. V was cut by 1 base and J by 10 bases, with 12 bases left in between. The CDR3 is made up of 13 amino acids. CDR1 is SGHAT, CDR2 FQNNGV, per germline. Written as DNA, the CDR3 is TGTGCCAGCAGCTTAGGTGGGTTGACAGCGCAGTATTTT. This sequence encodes CASSLGGLTAQYF. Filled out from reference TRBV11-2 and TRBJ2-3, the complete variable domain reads EAGVAQSPRYKIIEKRQSVAFWCNPISGHATLYWYQQILGQGPKLLIQFQNNGVVDDSQLPKDRFSAERLKGVDSTLKIQPAKLEDSAVYLCASSLGGLTAQYFGPGTRLTVL.

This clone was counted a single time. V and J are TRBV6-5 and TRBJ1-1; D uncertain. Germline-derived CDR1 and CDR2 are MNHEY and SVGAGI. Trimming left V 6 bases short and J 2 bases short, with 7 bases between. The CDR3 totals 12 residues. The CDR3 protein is CASRSINTEAFF. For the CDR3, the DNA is TGTGCCAGCAGATCTATAAACACTGAAGCTTTCTTT.

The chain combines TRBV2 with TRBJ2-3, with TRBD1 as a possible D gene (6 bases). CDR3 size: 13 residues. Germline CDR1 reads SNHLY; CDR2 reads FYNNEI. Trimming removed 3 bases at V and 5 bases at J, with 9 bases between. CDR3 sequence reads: CASSDRGQDTQYF. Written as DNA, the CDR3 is TGTGCCAGCAGTGACCGGGGACAAGATACGCAGTATTTT.

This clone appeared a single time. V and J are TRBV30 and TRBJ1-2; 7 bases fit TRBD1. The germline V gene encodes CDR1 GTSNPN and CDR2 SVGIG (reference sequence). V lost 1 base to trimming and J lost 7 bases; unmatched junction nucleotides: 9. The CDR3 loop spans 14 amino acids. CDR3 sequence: CAWSDMDRFAGYTF. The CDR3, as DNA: TGTGCCTGGAGTGACATGGACAGGTTCGCTGGCTACACCTTC.

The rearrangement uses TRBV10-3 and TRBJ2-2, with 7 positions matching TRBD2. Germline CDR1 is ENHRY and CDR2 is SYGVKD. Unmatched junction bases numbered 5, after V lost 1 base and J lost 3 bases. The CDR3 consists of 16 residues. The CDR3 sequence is CAISEYSGHYTGELFF. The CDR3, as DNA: TGTGCCATCAGTGAGTATAGCGGGCACTACACCGGGGAGCTGTTTTTT.

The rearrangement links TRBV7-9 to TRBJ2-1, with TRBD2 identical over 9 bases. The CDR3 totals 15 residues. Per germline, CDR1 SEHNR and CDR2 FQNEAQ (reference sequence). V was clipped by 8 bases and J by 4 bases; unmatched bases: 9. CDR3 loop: CASSETSGPYNEQFF. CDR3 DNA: TGTGCCAGCTCCGAGACTAGCGGTCCTTACAATGAGCAGTTCTTC.

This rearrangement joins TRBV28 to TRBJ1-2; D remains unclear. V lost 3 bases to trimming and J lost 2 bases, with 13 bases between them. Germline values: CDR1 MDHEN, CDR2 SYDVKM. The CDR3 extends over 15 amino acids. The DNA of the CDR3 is TGTGCCAGCAGTTTCACAGCTCCAGCAAACTATGGCTACACCTTC. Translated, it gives CASSFTAPANYGYTF.

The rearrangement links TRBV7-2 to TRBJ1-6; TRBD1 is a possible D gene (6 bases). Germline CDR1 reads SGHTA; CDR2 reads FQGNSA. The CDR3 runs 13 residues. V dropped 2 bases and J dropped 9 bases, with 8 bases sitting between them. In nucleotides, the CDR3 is TGTGCCAGCAGCTTACAGGGGAGTTCACCCCTCCACTTT. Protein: CASSLQGSSPLHF.

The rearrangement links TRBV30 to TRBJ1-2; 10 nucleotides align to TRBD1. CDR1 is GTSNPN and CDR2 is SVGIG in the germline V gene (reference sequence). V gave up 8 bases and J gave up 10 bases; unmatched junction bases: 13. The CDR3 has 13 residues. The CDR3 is CARMGGTGVIYTF. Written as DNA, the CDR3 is TGTGCCCGAATGGGAGGGACAGGGGTAATCTACACCTTC.

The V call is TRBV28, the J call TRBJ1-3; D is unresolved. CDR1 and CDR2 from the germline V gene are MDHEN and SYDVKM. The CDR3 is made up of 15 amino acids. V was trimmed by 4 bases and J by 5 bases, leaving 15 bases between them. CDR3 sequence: CASSSPRGVRNTIYF. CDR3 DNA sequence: TGTGCCAGCAGTTCCCCCCGCGGGGTCCGAAACACCATATATTTT. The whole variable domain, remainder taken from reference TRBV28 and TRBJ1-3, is DVKVTQSSRYLVKRTGEKVFLECVQDMDHENMFWYRQDPGLGLRLIYFSYDVKMKEKGDIPEGYSVSREKKERFSLILESASTNQTSMYLCASSSPRGVRNTIYFGEGSWLTVV.

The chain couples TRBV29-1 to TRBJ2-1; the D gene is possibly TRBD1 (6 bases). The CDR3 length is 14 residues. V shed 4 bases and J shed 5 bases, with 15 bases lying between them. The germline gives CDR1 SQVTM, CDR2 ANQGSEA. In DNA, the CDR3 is TGCAGCGTTGCAGGGGCCCTGAAAAACAATGAGCAGTTCTTC. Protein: CSVAGALKNNEQFF.

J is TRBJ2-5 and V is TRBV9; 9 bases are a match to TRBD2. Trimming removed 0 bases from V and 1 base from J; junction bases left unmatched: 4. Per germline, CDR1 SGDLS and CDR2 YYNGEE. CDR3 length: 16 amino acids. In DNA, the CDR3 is TGTGCCAGCAGCGTAGGTCTAGCGGGGACCCAAGAGACCCAGTACTTC. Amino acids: CASSVGLAGTQETQYF.

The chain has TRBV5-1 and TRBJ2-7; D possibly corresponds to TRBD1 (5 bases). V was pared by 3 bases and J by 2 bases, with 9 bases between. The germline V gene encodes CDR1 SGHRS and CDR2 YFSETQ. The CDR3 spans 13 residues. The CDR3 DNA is TGCGCCAGCAGCTCCCCAGGGACCTACGAGCAGTACTTC. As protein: CASSSPGTYEQYF. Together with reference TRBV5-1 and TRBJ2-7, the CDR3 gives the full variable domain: KAGVTQTPRYLIKTRGQQVTLSCSPISGHRSVSWYQQTPGQGLQFLFEYFSETQRNKGNFPGRFSGRQFSNSRSEMNVSTLELGDSALYLCASSSPGTYEQYFGPGTRLTVT.